The 15 T cell receptor beta chains in this list originate from one sample, sequenced in a study of cytomegalovirus exposure and HLA in healthy donors. The PCR employed 60 Vbeta primers together with 13 Jbeta primers. The data were produced by immunoSEQ multiplex PCR, yet TCRdb's version contains in-frame clones alone and is incomplete. This sample contains about 170,000 clones. Sequenced: PBMCs. All receptors derive from a woman aged 55-69 years in good health and CMV-seronegative.

The V call is TRBV10-3, the J call TRBJ2-1; tentative D call: TRBD2 (5 bases). Trimming left V 2 bases short and J 8 bases short, with 16 bases between. Per the germline V gene, CDR1 is ENHRY and CDR2 is SYGVKD. The CDR3 is 15 amino acids. The CDR3 here is CAISEPSGFGDEQFF. Here the CDR3 DNA reads TGTGCCATCAGTGAGCCCAGCGGCTTCGGCGATGAGCAGTTCTTC.

The V gene is TRBV6-1, the J gene TRBJ2-7, with 10 positions matching TRBD2. The germline V gene has CDR1 MNHNS and CDR2 SASEGT. The CDR3 length is 20 residues. J lost 3 bases, V lost 1 base, and 18 bases had no gene match. CDR3 coding DNA: TGTGCCAGCAGTGAAGGGGCAGGGGGCGCGATAGCGGGGGGTCTCTACGAGCAGTACTTC. It yields the protein CASSEGAGGAIAGGLYEQYF.

As DNA, the CDR3 is TGTGCCAGCAGTTTGGGACAGGGGTATCCTAATGAAAAACTGTTTTTT. Amino acids: CASSLGQGYPNEKLFF. The chain combines TRBV9 with TRBJ1-4; 10 bases map to TRBD1. The CDR3 is 16 amino acids. CDR1 is SGDLS and CDR2 is YYNGEE in the germline V gene. The trim removed 5 bases at V and 3 bases at J, leaving 7 bases unmatched.

The chain uses TRBV2 and TRBJ1-5; 8 positions agree with TRBD1. The CDR3 length is 15 residues. Germline loops: CDR1 SNHLY, CDR2 FYNNEI. The ends lost 6 bases at V and 0 bases at J; junction bases unmatched: 4. The CDR3 DNA follows: TGTGCCAGCAGCTTTCAGGGGGCTAGCAATCAGCCCCAGCATTTT. This gives the protein CASSFQGASNQPQHF.

Note on this clone: The same CDR3 also results from other DNA sequences found in this sample. V usage is TRBV2 and J usage is TRBJ1-5; 7 bases map to TRBD1. This CDR3 is 14 amino acids long. CDR1 is SNHLY and CDR2 is FYNNEI in the germline V gene. The V and J ends lost 2 bases and 3 bases, in that order; junction bases with no gene match: 1. The CDR3 bases are TGTGCCAGCAGTGAACAGGGGGTCAATCAGCCCCAGCATTTT. It encodes CASSEQGVNQPQHF.

V gene TRBV5-4 combines with J gene TRBJ1-1; unclear D gene. Looked up from germline, CDR1 is SGHNT and CDR2 is YYREEE (reference sequence). Trimming pared 0 bases from V and 4 bases from J, leaving 4 bases between. CDR3 length: 12 residues. The CDR3: CASSLDITEAFF. The CDR3 coding sequence is TGTGCCAGCAGCTTGGATATCACTGAAGCTTTCTTT. Full variable domain (outside the CDR3, taken from reference TRBV5-4 and TRBJ1-1): ETGVTQSPTHLIKTRGQQVTLRCSSQSGHNTVSWYQQALGQGPQFIFQYYREEENGRGNFPPRFSGLQFPNYSSELNVNALELDDSALYLCASSLDITEAFFGQGTRLTVV.

The chain combines TRBV5-1 with TRBJ2-1, with TRBD1 identical over 9 bases. In germline, CDR1 is SGHRS, CDR2 YFSETQ. J lost 3 bases, V lost 2 bases, and 9 bases had no gene match. CDR3 size: 17 residues. The CDR3 protein is CASSFPAPGQGYNEQFF. In DNA, the CDR3 is TGCGCCAGCAGCTTCCCGGCTCCGGGACAGGGCTACAATGAGCAGTTCTTC.

This chain connects TRBV19 to TRBJ1-5; 9 nucleotides agree with TRBD1. Germline lookup yields CDR1 LNHDA and CDR2 SQIVND (reference sequence). Trimming cost V 5 bases and J 7 bases; bases outside gene matches: 9. The CDR3 loop spans 15 amino acids. CDR3 bases: TGTGCCAGTAGTGCCCCGGGACAGGGCGCCCAGCCCCAGCATTTT. This sequence encodes CASSAPGQGAQPQHF.

This rearrangement joins TRBV9 to TRBJ1-1, with 7 bases aligning to TRBD1. This CDR3 is built from 16 residues. In germline, CDR1 is SGDLS, CDR2 YYNGEE. J gave up 0 bases and V 4 bases, and 9 bases lay outside the gene matches. Here the CDR3 reads CASSPRDRALNTEAFF. In DNA, the CDR3 is TGTGCCAGCAGCCCCCGGGACAGAGCTTTGAACACTGAAGCTTTCTTT.

The V gene is TRBV18, the J gene TRBJ1-1; 8 bases agree with TRBD1. This CDR3 contains 15 residues. Germline values: CDR1 KGHSH, CDR2 LQKENI. V lost 2 bases, J lost 0 bases, and 2 bases stayed unmatched. The DNA for the CDR3 is TGTGCCAGCTCACCAAAGGACAGGGTGAACACTGAAGCTTTCTTT. This codes for CASSPKDRVNTEAFF.

Details on this clone: The sample carries other DNA sequences with the same CDR3. The J gene is TRBJ2-7, the V gene TRBV7-3; TRBD1 is a possible D gene (6 bases). CDR1 is SGHTA, CDR2 FQGTGA, per germline. The CDR3 sequence is 14 residues long. V dropped 4 bases and J dropped 4 bases, with 14 bases sitting between them. For the CDR3, the DNA is TGTGCCAGCAGCTCGGGGCAGGGGACATACGAGCAGTACTTC. Translation gives CASSSGQGTYEQYF.

As for this clone: Germline and junction disagree at one end, which may indicate a read error. The chain is built from TRBV7-8 and TRBJ2-7; 8 nucleotides line up with TRBD1. In germline, CDR1 is SGHVS, CDR2 FQNEAQ. This CDR3 has 13 amino acids. CDR3 region: CASSLDGQGLPQF. In DNA, the CDR3 is TGTGCCAGCAGCTTAGATGGACAGGGATTGCCTCAGTTC. The variable domain in full, completed from reference TRBV7-8 and TRBJ2-7, reads GAGVSQSPRYKVAKRGQDVALRCDPISGHVSLFWYQQALGQGPEFLTYFQNEAQLDKSGLPSDRFFAERPEGSVSTLKIQRTQQEDSAVYLCASSLDGQGLPQFGPGTRLTVT.

CDR3 coding DNA: TGTGCCAGCAGTACACCGAACACCGGGGAGCTGTTTTTT. Its translation is CASSTPNTGELFF. The chain employs TRBV5-5 and TRBJ2-2; D not resolved. CDR1 and CDR2 (germline): SGHKS, YYEKEE (reference sequence). CDR3 length: 13 residues. The V gene lost 5 bases and the J gene lost 0 bases, with 5 bases spanning the gap.

This chain connects TRBV7-2 to TRBJ1-1; 9 bases are a match to TRBD1. V gave up 3 bases and J gave up 8 bases; unmatched junction bases: 4. The CDR3 totals 13 residues. Germline CDR1 SGHTA, CDR2 FQGNSA. The CDR3 DNA reads TGTGCCAGCAGCTTTAGGACAGGGGCAGAAGCTTTCTTT. This gives the protein CASSFRTGAEAFF.

The CDR3 sequence is CASAVGTSGYEQYF. The CDR3 coding sequence is TGTGCCAGTGCGGTGGGGACTAGCGGTTACGAGCAGTACTTC. The chain combines TRBV7-7 with TRBJ2-5, with 11 bases aligning to TRBD2. The end of the DNA fits TRBJ2-7 better, so the J call may be wrong. CDR3 length: 14 residues. Germline V gene lookup returns CDR1 SSHAT and CDR2 FNYEAQ (reference sequence).